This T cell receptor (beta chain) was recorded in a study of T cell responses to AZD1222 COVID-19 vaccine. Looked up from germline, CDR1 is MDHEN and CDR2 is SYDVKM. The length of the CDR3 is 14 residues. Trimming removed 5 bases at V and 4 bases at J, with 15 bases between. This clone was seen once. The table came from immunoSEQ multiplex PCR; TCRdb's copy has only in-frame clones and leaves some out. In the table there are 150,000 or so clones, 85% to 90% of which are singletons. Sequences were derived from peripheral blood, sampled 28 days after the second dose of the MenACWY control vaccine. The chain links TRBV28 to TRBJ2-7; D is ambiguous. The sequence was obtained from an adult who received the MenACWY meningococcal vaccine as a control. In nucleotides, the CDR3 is TGTGCCAGCAGTAGTTTCCGAGCAACGTACGAGCAGTACTTC. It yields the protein CASSSFRATYEQYF.